The 26 T cell receptor beta chains in this list originate from one sample, sequenced in a study of T-cell memory formation after mild COVID-19. TCRdb independently ran MiXCR on the 5' RACE reads; one entry per CDR3 protein. The data contain 110,000 to 150,000 distinct CDR3 sequences, about 14% of them singletons. Sequenced input: PBMCs or a T cell subset sorted from them (not recorded which). The receptor set was obtained from an adult woman who had mild COVID-19 (a few samples of this study predate the infection). Cell type and time point are not known.

This clonotype was seen more than once but under ten times. The J gene is TRBJ2-1, the V gene TRBV12-3 or TRBV12-4; TRBD1 aligns across 9 bases. J was trimmed by 6 bases and V by 6 bases; bases with no gene match: 0. This CDR3 spans 12 amino acids. The CDR3 here is CASRTGGNEQFF. CDR3 in DNA: TGTGCCAGCAGGACAGGGGGCAATGAGCAGTTCTTC.

This clonotype was observed a handful of times. This chain joins TRBV25-1 and TRBJ2-7; 9 bases map to TRBD1. The CDR3 contains 14 residues. The V gene's germline CDR1 is MGHDK and CDR2 SYGVNS. Germline trimming cut 5 bases from V and 3 bases from J; bases unmatched to any gene: 5. CDR3 region: CASSLSDRGYEQYF. The CDR3 DNA reads TGTGCCAGCAGTCTCTCGGACAGGGGCTACGAGCAGTACTTC.

J is TRBJ2-2 and V is TRBV24-1, with TRBD2 as a possible D gene (6 bases). The CDR3 has 15 residues. V lost 6 bases and J lost 4, with 14 bases in between. The germline V gene encodes CDR1 KGHDR and CDR2 SFDVKD. The CDR3 loop is CATSSGDWGTGELFF. CDR3 nucleotides: TGTGCCACCAGTTCGGGAGACTGGGGCACCGGGGAGCTGTTTTTT.

The CDR3 loop reads CASSLWTSGVYEQYF. The DNA of the CDR3 is TGTGCCAGCAGCTTGTGGACTAGCGGGGTCTACGAGCAGTACTTC. The chain is built from TRBV7-9 and TRBJ2-7; TRBD2 aligns across 12 bases. With V trimmed by 3 bases and J by 3 bases, 3 bases remained unmatched. CDR1 SEHNR and CDR2 FQNEAQ come from the germline V gene (reference sequence). This CDR3 spans 15 amino acids.

This clonotype was seen at least ten times. The chain has TRBV4-2 and TRBJ2-2, with D possibly TRBD1 on 5 matching bases. This CDR3 comprises 16 residues. The germline V gene has CDR1 LGHNA and CDR2 YNFKEQ. Trimming took 0 bases from V and 6 from J, leaving 14 bases between them. The CDR3 sequence is CASSQDFSSGPGELFF. CDR3 bases: TGTGCCAGCAGCCAAGATTTCAGTTCAGGGCCCGGGGAGCTGTTTTTT.

The chain employs TRBV19 and TRBJ2-1; D assignment may be TRBD1 or TRBD2 (5 bases each). Trimming left V 5 bases short and J 6 bases short, with 17 bases between. The CDR3 consists of 15 residues. Germline CDR1 is LNHDA and CDR2 is SQIVND (reference sequence). CDR3 residues: CASSFQPGPLNEQFF. DNA of the CDR3: TGTGCCAGTAGTTTCCAGCCGGGACCCCTCAATGAGCAGTTCTTC.

This clonotype has a count of ten or more. The genes are TRBV7-6 and TRBJ2-1, with TRBD2 matching over 7 bases. The CDR3 contains 14 residues. With 5 bases clipped from V and 5 bases from J, the junction kept 6 bases outside the gene matches. CDR1 SGHVS and CDR2 FNYEAQ come from the germline V gene. The CDR3 loop reads CASSPAGLNNEQFF. Written as DNA, the CDR3 is TGTGCCAGCAGCCCAGCGGGGCTGAACAATGAGCAGTTCTTC.

This chain joins TRBV7-9 and TRBJ2-7; 8 nucleotides align to TRBD2. J gave up 0 bases and V 5 bases, and 9 bases lay outside the gene matches. Germline V gene lookup returns CDR1 SEHNR and CDR2 FQNEAQ (reference sequence). This CDR3 region has 16 residues. In DNA form, the CDR3 reads TGTGCCAGCAGCCCCAGGAAAGCGGGAGTCTCCTACGAGCAGTACTTC. It specifies CASSPRKAGVSYEQYF.

The sample holds a few counts of this clonotype. This chain uses TRBV6-5 with TRBJ1-2; possible D gene TRBD1, 6 bases. The germline gives CDR1 MNHEY, CDR2 SVGAGI. The CDR3 length is 15 residues. The V end lost 1 base, the J end lost 0 bases, and 9 bases lay between the germline ends. CDR3 in amino acids: CASSYFRGTNYGYTF. The CDR3 DNA is TGTGCCAGCAGTTACTTCAGGGGAACTAACTATGGCTACACCTTC.

The chain employs TRBV29-1 and TRBJ2-3; D possibly corresponds to TRBD1 (5 bases). The CDR3 spans 17 residues. V was clipped by 4 bases and J by 1 base, with 21 bases between them. Looked up from germline, CDR1 is SQVTM and CDR2 is ANQGSEA. DNA for the CDR3: TGCAGCGTTGTAGGGGTCCAACCCCCGGGTCGCACAGATACGCAGTATTTT. Its translation is CSVVGVQPPGRTDTQYF.

This chain joins TRBV4-1 and TRBJ2-1; no firm D call. The germline CDR1 and CDR2 sequences are MGHRA and YSYEKL. Trimming left V 1 base short and J 0 bases short, with 13 bases between. This CDR3 has 17 residues. CDR3 in amino acids: CASSQGRTLGSYNEQFF. CDR3 nucleotides: TGCGCCAGCAGCCAAGGACGGACGTTAGGCTCCTACAATGAGCAGTTCTTC.

In this sample, this clonotype turned up a few times. The chain employs TRBV5-1 and TRBJ2-7; D might be TRBD1 or TRBD2, each matching 5 bases. The CDR3 totals 14 residues. CDR1 and CDR2 from the germline V gene are SGHRS and YFSETQ. Trimming took 7 bases from V and 2 from J, leaving 16 bases between them. CDR3 bases: TGCGCCAGCGGCCCTGGGACGCGGGCCTACGAGCAGTACTTC. It translates to CASGPGTRAYEQYF.

The table lists this clonotype with a few counts. The rearrangement uses TRBV6-5 and TRBJ2-5; perhaps TRBD2 as D (6 bases). V lost 2 bases to trimming and J lost 4 bases, with 14 bases between them. Germline CDR1 MNHEY, CDR2 SVGAGI. The CDR3 is 15 amino acids. The CDR3, as DNA: TGTGCCAGCAGTTACGCACTAGCTGGCCCAGAGACCCAGTACTTC. Translated: CASSYALAGPETQYF.

This clonotype turned up a few times. The DNA for the CDR3 is TGTGCCAGCAGCCAAGACCCCGTAGGTAGCGGGGGGGCAGGCACAGATACGCAGTATTTT. The encoded protein is CASSQDPVGSGGAGTDTQYF. The rearrangement links TRBV4-2 to TRBJ2-3, with 11 positions matching TRBD2. The V gene's germline CDR1 is LGHNA and CDR2 YNFKEQ. The ends lost 0 bases at V and 1 base at J; junction bases unmatched: 12. This CDR3 spans 20 amino acids.

The chain employs TRBV9 and TRBJ1-2; TRBD1 is a possible D gene (6 bases). The CDR3 runs 16 residues. Trimming cost V 0 bases and J 8 bases, with 20 bases left between them. Germline CDR1 and CDR2: SGDLS and YYNGEE. CDR3 residues: CASSVVSAQGIGGYTF. Here the CDR3 DNA reads TGTGCCAGCAGCGTAGTGTCAGCACAGGGAATTGGGGGCTACACCTTC.

The CDR3 DNA sequence: TGTGCCAGCAGCTGGAGTAGCACAGATACGCAGTATTTT. As protein: CASSWSSTDTQYF. The chain joins TRBV7-3 to TRBJ2-3; D is unclear. The CDR3 extends over 13 amino acids. The V end was cut by 4 bases, the J end by 0 bases, with 5 bases between. Germline CDR1 and CDR2: SGHTA and FQGTGA.

This chain links TRBV20-1 with TRBJ2-3; 9 nucleotides align to TRBD2. Trimming removed 6 bases from V and 3 bases from J; junction bases left unmatched: 10. The CDR3 consists of 15 residues. From germline, CDR1 is DFQATT and CDR2 SNEGSKA (reference sequence). CDR3 nucleotides: TGCAGTGCGAATAGCGGGAGTATTGAAACAGATACGCAGTATTTT. Translated, it gives CSANSGSIETDTQYF.

This clonotype was counted only a few times. The chain joins TRBV11-2 to TRBJ2-1; 9 nucleotides match TRBD1. V lost 6 bases to trimming and J lost 7 bases; unmatched junction nucleotides: 7. The CDR3 is 14 residues long. In germline, CDR1 is SGHAT, CDR2 FQNNGV. The DNA of the CDR3 is TGTGCCAGCAGGTCGACAGGGGGTGGAAATGAGCAGTTCTTC. It yields the protein CASRSTGGGNEQFF. The full variable domain, with the rest looked up from reference TRBV11-2 and TRBJ2-1, is EAGVAQSPRYKIIEKRQSVAFWCNPISGHATLYWYQQILGQGPKLLIQFQNNGVVDDSQLPKDRFSAERLKGVDSTLKIQPAKLEDSAVYLCASRSTGGGNEQFFGPGTRLTVL.

CDR3 sequence reads: CSARPGQGIYEQYF. The CDR3 DNA reads TGCAGTGCTAGGCCGGGACAGGGTATCTACGAGCAGTACTTC. The chain is built from TRBV20-1 and TRBJ2-7, with 9 bases lining up with TRBD1. Germline V CDR1 and CDR2: DFQATT, SNEGSKA (reference sequence). V lost 3 bases and J lost 3; bases outside the gene matches: 6. This CDR3 has 14 amino acids.

The chain carries TRBV14 and TRBJ2-3; D perhaps matches TRBD1 (6 bases). Germline CDR1 is SGHDN and CDR2 is FVKESK. V was pared by 1 base and J by 3 bases, with 8 bases between. The CDR3 totals 14 residues. CDR3 sequence (DNA): TGTGCCAGCAGCCAAGTAACAGGGACAGATACGCAGTATTTT. This encodes CASSQVTGTDTQYF.

Only a few counts were recorded for this clonotype. The chain uses TRBV4-1 and TRBJ1-2; possibly TRBD1 for D (6 bases). Germline CDR1 is MGHRA and CDR2 is YSYEKL. V was clipped by 4 bases and J by 6 bases, with 18 bases between them. The CDR3 loop spans 15 amino acids. The CDR3 reads CASSRNWGQDNGYTF. The CDR3 DNA sequence: TGCGCCAGCAGCCGAAATTGGGGACAAGATAATGGCTACACCTTC.

In its sample, this clonotype was seen a few times. The V and J genes are TRBV28 and TRBJ1-5, with D uncertain. The CDR3 is 13 amino acids. Deletions cut 5 bases from V and 1 base from J, with 6 bases between. Germline-derived CDR1 and CDR2 are MDHEN and SYDVKM. CDR3 amino acids: CASSPPSNQPQHF. Written as DNA, the CDR3 is TGTGCCAGCAGTCCCCCGAGCAATCAGCCCCAGCATTTT.

The rearrangement uses TRBV20-1 and TRBJ2-1, with TRBD2 matching 14 bases. The germline CDR1 and CDR2 sequences are DFQATT and SNEGSKA (reference sequence). The CDR3 consists of 17 residues. Losses at the gene ends were 2 bases for V and 10 bases for J; bases not matched to a gene: 13. This CDR3 is CSARTVSGLAGGGEQFF. Written as DNA, the CDR3 is TGCAGTGCTAGAACTGTTAGTGGACTAGCGGGAGGCGGGGAGCAGTTCTTC.

CDR3 sequence reads: CASSLLVGGYEQYF. For the CDR3, the DNA is TGCGCCAGCAGCTTACTTGTTGGGGGGTACGAGCAGTACTTC. The chain recombines TRBV5-1 with TRBJ2-7; maybe TRBD2 (6 bases). CDR3 length: 14 residues. Germline V CDR1 and CDR2: SGHRS, YFSETQ. The V and J ends lost 2 bases and 4 bases respectively, with 13 bases between them. The variable domain in full, completed from reference TRBV5-1 and TRBJ2-7, reads KAGVTQTPRYLIKTRGQQVTLSCSPISGHRSVSWYQQTPGQGLQFLFEYFSETQRNKGNFPGRFSGRQFSNSRSEMNVSTLELGDSALYLCASSLLVGGYEQYFGPGTRLTVT.

The rearrangement links TRBV6-6 to TRBJ2-3, with 13 bases identical to TRBD2. Germline CDR1 is MNHNY and CDR2 is SVGAGI (reference sequence). J gave up 4 bases and V 5 bases, and 9 bases lay outside the gene matches. The CDR3 runs 17 residues. The CDR3 nucleotides are TGTGCCAGCAGTACTAGCGGGGGGGCCTTATGGTCAGATACGCAGTATTTT. Its translation is CASSTSGGALWSDTQYF.

The chain carries TRBV21-1 and TRBJ2-7. TRBV21-1 is a listed pseudogene. The CDR3 totals 12 residues. The CDR3 DNA reads TGTGCCAGCAGCAAAGGATGGCGAGGGCAGTACTTC. It encodes CASSKGWRGQYF.